These T cell receptor beta chains were read from a single sample in a study of vaccination and CD4 T cells after COVID-19. TCRdb re-derived calls from the PCR reads in MiXCR, one entry per CDR3 protein. Here the sample spans some 10,000 distinct CDR3 sequences, more than 20% being singletons. Their recognized antigens are unknown. The specimen comprised CD4+ T cells from blood, cultured in vitro, sampled after SARS-CoV-2 vaccination. These receptors came from a human donor who had recovered from COVID-19. The CDR3 runs from the conserved cysteine through the conserved F or W. Each record gives: J gene, clone size, D gene, V gene, CDR3 protein, CDR3 DNA. D genes are given only for firm matches. Size values are once, few and many counts, or a class for expanded clones, and some rows have none.

j_gene: TRBJ2-7
abundance: .
d_gene: .
v_gene: TRBV14
CDR3aa: CASSRDRRTSYEQYF
CDR3nt: TGTGCCAGCAGCCGAGACCGACGGACTTCCTACGAGCAGTACTTC

j_gene: TRBJ1-4
abundance: .
d_gene: .
v_gene: TRBV28
CDR3aa: CASSLTAANEKLFF
CDR3nt: TGTGCCAGCAGTTTAACGGCGGCTAATGAAAAACTGTTTTTT

j_gene: TRBJ2-3
abundance: few
d_gene: .
v_gene: TRBV4-1
CDR3aa: CASSQGETTSYTQYF
CDR3nt: TGCGCCAGCAGCCAAGGGGAAACAACTTCATATACGCAGTATTTT

j_gene: TRBJ1-5
abundance: .
d_gene: TRBD1
v_gene: TRBV28
CDR3aa: CASFDRVGQPQHF
CDR3nt: TGTGCCAGTTTTGACAGGGTTGGACAGCCCCAGCATTTT

j_gene: TRBJ2-3
abundance: .
d_gene: .
v_gene: TRBV4-1
CDR3aa: CASSPNTDTQYF
CDR3nt: TGCGCCAGCAGCCCGAACACAGATACGCAGTATTTT

j_gene: TRBJ2-3
abundance: medium-sized
d_gene: TRBD1
v_gene: TRBV20-1
CDR3aa: CSAQNRDRGTDTQYF
CDR3nt: TGCAGTGCACAGAACCGGGACAGGGGTACAGATACGCAGTATTTT

j_gene: TRBJ2-7
abundance: .
d_gene: .
v_gene: TRBV6-1
CDR3aa: CASTGLSYEQYF
CDR3nt: TGTGCCAGCACCGGACTAAGCTACGAGCAGTACTTC

j_gene: TRBJ2-6
abundance: few
d_gene: .
v_gene: TRBV10-2
CDR3aa: CASSGGQTRSGANVLTF
CDR3nt: TGCGCCAGCAGTGGCGGACAGACCCGCTCTGGGGCCAACGTCCTGACTTTC

j_gene: TRBJ1-4
abundance: few
d_gene: .
v_gene: TRBV6-1
CDR3aa: CASGARAVAEKLFF
CDR3nt: TGTGCCAGCGGGGCCAGGGCAGTTGCAGAAAAACTGTTTTTT

j_gene: TRBJ2-1
abundance: .
d_gene: TRBD2
v_gene: TRBV7-9
CDR3aa: CASSPPGLASEQFF
CDR3nt: TGTGCCAGCAGCCCCCCGGGACTAGCATCTGAGCAGTTCTTC

j_gene: TRBJ1-5
abundance: few
d_gene: .
v_gene: TRBV19
CDR3aa: CASTPGPTKHF
CDR3nt: TGTGCCAGTACGCCGGGCCCTACCAAGCATTTT

j_gene: TRBJ2-3
abundance: .
d_gene: TRBD1
v_gene: TRBV5-6
CDR3aa: CASFPNRDSRTDTQYF
CDR3nt: TGTGCCAGCTTCCCAAACCGGGACAGCCGCACAGATACGCAGTATTTT

j_gene: TRBJ2-1
abundance: .
d_gene: TRBD2
v_gene: TRBV6-2/TRBV6-3
CDR3aa: CASSYSTRLAGGPLSYNEQFF
CDR3nt: TGTGCCAGCAGTTACTCAACCCGACTAGCGGGAGGGCCTCTGTCCTACAATGAGCAGTTCTTC

j_gene: TRBJ2-1
abundance: .
d_gene: TRBD2
v_gene: TRBV20-1
CDR3aa: CSASPRGGSSYNEQFF
CDR3nt: TGCAGTGCTAGCCCCCGCGGGGGTAGCTCCTACAATGAGCAGTTCTTC

j_gene: TRBJ1-2
abundance: .
d_gene: .
v_gene: TRBV2
CDR3aa: CASSVPGPLPSITYTF
CDR3nt: TGTGCCAGCAGTGTACCGGGCCCACTGCCCTCCATTACCTACACCTTC

j_gene: TRBJ1-1
abundance: few
d_gene: .
v_gene: TRBV11-2
CDR3aa: CASSLFLGNTEAFF
CDR3nt: TGTGCCAGCAGCTTATTTCTTGGGAACACTGAAGCTTTCTTT